Shown below are 22 T cell receptor beta chains from a single sample sequenced in a study of blood T cell repertoires in COVID-19. Assay: immunoSEQ multiplex PCR; the TCRdb copy retains only in-frame clones and omits some. The sample yields about 98,000 clones, 82% seen once. Sequences were obtained from peripheral blood. Source of these receptors: an older man with active or convalescent COVID-19.

CDR3 region: CASRSRPQPQHF. As DNA, the CDR3 is TGTGCCAGCAGGTCGCGGCCCCAGCCCCAGCATTTT. J is TRBJ1-5 and V is TRBV6-6; D ambiguous. Germline CDR1 MNHNY, CDR2 SVGAGI (reference sequence). CDR3 length: 12 amino acids. V shed 6 bases and J shed 7 bases, with 10 bases lying between them.

The chain carries TRBV5-4 and TRBJ1-2, with 9 bases identical to TRBD1. This CDR3 has 14 residues. Trimming cost V 4 bases and J 2 bases; bases outside gene matches: 3. Germline V lookup: CDR1 SGHNT, CDR2 YYREEE (reference sequence). CDR3 nucleotide sequence: TGTGCCAGCAGCGAAGACAGGGGGAACTATGGCTACACCTTC. Amino acid sequence: CASSEDRGNYGYTF.

This clone has a single count. This chain links TRBV3-1 (or the pseudogene TRBV3-2) with TRBJ2-7, with 14 bases aligning to TRBD2. Germline V CDR1 and CDR2: LGHDT, YNNKEL (reference sequence). This CDR3 has 15 amino acids. With 2 bases clipped from V and 6 bases from J, the junction kept 3 bases outside the gene matches. The CDR3 DNA reads as TGTGCCAGCAGCCAACCGACTAGCGGGGGGGGCGAGCAGTACTTC. Amino acids: CASSQPTSGGGEQYF.

This clone was seen a few times. This chain uses TRBV7-6 with TRBJ2-7, with 12 bases that match TRBD2. V shed 3 bases, J shed 4 bases, and the junction held 7 bases outside the gene matches. Germline values: CDR1 SGHVS, CDR2 FNYEAQ. This CDR3 has 16 residues. This chain's CDR3 is CASSLGLLAGGYEQYF. The CDR3 region has the DNA TGTGCCAGCAGCTTGGGTCTACTAGCGGGGGGTTACGAGCAGTACTTC.

The chain joins TRBV6-6 to TRBJ1-3; TRBD1 is a possible D gene (6 bases). CDR1 is MNHNY, CDR2 SVGAGI, per germline (reference sequence). Deletions cut 6 bases from V and 0 bases from J, with 9 bases between. The CDR3 extends over 14 amino acids. CDR3 residues: CASRTGISGNTIYF. CDR3 coding DNA: TGTGCCAGCAGAACAGGGATCTCTGGAAACACCATATATTTT.

There are many counts of this clone. The genes are TRBV25-1 and TRBJ1-2; D may be TRBD1 (5 bases). Trimming pared 3 bases from V and 7 bases from J, leaving 12 bases between. This CDR3 region has 13 residues. The germline CDR1 and CDR2 sequences are MGHDK and SYGVNS. CDR3 residues: CASSEPSGVGYTF. CDR3 bases: TGTGCCAGCAGTGAGCCCTCGGGGGTTGGCTACACCTTC.

The rearrangement uses TRBV12-5 and TRBJ1-4, with 8 bases lining up with TRBD1. The CDR3 covers 14 residues. Germline CDR1 reads LGHNT; CDR2 reads FRNRAP. The J segment lost 4 bases and the V segment lost 3 bases, leaving 1 base of the junction unmatched. CDR3 coding DNA: TGTGCTAGTGGTTTCACAGGGGGTAATGAAAAACTGTTTTTT. Its protein product is CASGFTGGNEKLFF.

The chain has TRBV19 and TRBJ2-3, with 7 positions matching TRBD1. Germline CDR1 is LNHDA and CDR2 is SQIVND (reference sequence). J gave up 3 bases and V 1 base, and 10 bases lay outside the gene matches. This CDR3 has 17 amino acids. The CDR3 DNA sequence: TGTGCCAGTAGTATAGTACCAGACAGGGTAAGGACAGATACGCAGTATTTT. It specifies CASSIVPDRVRTDTQYF.

The table lists this clone with a count of one. This chain links TRBV6-1 with TRBJ2-3; 10 bases are a match to TRBD2. V was pared by 2 bases and J by 2 bases, with 4 bases of the junction left unmatched. Germline assignment: CDR1 MNHNS and CDR2 SASEGT. The CDR3 extends over 16 amino acids. The CDR3 loop is CASSETLAGATDTQYF. For the CDR3, the DNA is TGTGCCAGCAGTGAAACGCTAGCGGGGGCCACAGATACGCAGTATTTT.

This chain links TRBV25-1 with TRBJ1-6; no firm D call. Germline V CDR1 and CDR2: MGHDK, SYGVNS. The CDR3 covers 14 residues. V lost 2 bases and J lost 6, with 8 bases in between. The CDR3 nucleotides are TGTGCCAGCAGTGAAGCCGCGATTAATTCACCCCTCCACTTT. Translated: CASSEAAINSPLHF.

CDR3 sequence: CASSYATRVEQYF. The DNA of the CDR3 is TGTGCCAGCAGTTACGCCACCCGCGTCGAGCAGTACTTC. J is TRBJ2-7 and V is TRBV6-5; the D is unclear. Germline CDR1 and CDR2: MNHEY and SVGAGI. The CDR3 sequence is 13 residues long. Trimming took off 2 bases at V and 6 bases at J, with 11 bases between the two ends.

V is TRBV3-1 (or the pseudogene TRBV3-2) and J is TRBJ2-1; D gene uncertain. Trimming left V 1 base short and J 9 bases short, with 10 bases between. Germline CDR1 reads LGHDT; CDR2 reads YNNKEL (reference sequence). The CDR3 is 13 residues long. In DNA form, the CDR3 reads TGTGCCAGCAGCCAAGGTGGTGCGGCTGAGCAGTTCTTC. This gives the protein CASSQGGAAEQFF.

This chain's CDR3 is CASSPGQGVSGYTF. CDR3 bases: TGTGCCAGCAGCCCGGGACAGGGGGTTAGTGGCTACACCTTC. This chain connects TRBV27 to TRBJ1-2; 11 nucleotides line up with TRBD1. This CDR3 region has 14 residues. CDR1 is MNHEY and CDR2 is SMNVEV in the germline V gene (reference sequence). V lost 6 bases, J lost 7 bases, and 7 bases stayed unmatched.

V usage is TRBV6-1 and J usage is TRBJ1-4; D is unresolved. The germline V gene has CDR1 MNHNS and CDR2 SASEGT. The CDR3 is made up of 15 amino acids. The ends were cut back, 3 bases at V and 4 bases at J, with 12 bases in the middle. CDR3 nucleotide sequence: TGTGCCAGCAGTGAGTGGGCAACCTATAATGAAAAACTGTTTTTT. It encodes CASSEWATYNEKLFF.

V and J are TRBV12-5 and TRBJ2-3, with 9 bases that match TRBD1. The length of the CDR3 is 21 residues. The germline gives CDR1 LGHNT, CDR2 FRNRAP. The junction had 19 bases not matched to a gene; V was cut back by 0 bases and J by 3 bases. The CDR3 DNA reads as TGTGCTAGTGGTTTGGTATATGCCCGGCCCGGGACAGGGAAAGGGACAGATACGCAGTATTTT. Encoded protein: CASGLVYARPGTGKGTDTQYF.

This sequence joins TRBV6-6 and TRBJ2-7; the match to TRBD1 covers 10 bases. The CDR3 is 15 residues long. V was clipped by 4 bases and J by 3 bases; unmatched bases: 6. Germline CDR1 MNHNY, CDR2 SVGAGI (reference sequence). In DNA form, the CDR3 reads TGTGCCAGCAGTTCGCGGGACAGGGGAGACTACGAGCAGTACTTC. This encodes CASSSRDRGDYEQYF.

This chain connects TRBV20-1 to TRBJ1-6; D remains unclear. The CDR3 is 10 amino acids. V was trimmed by 6 bases and J by 10 bases, leaving 7 bases between them. The germline V gene encodes CDR1 DFQATT and CDR2 SNEGSKA (reference sequence). DNA for the CDR3: TGCAGTGCGCTAGGCTCACCCCTCCACTTT. Its translation: CSALGSPLHF.

This CDR3 is CAISDRTGGTEAFF. The CDR3 region has the DNA TGTGCCATCAGTGATCGGACAGGGGGCACTGAAGCTTTCTTT. The chain couples TRBV10-3 to TRBJ1-1; 10 bases are a match to TRBD1. Looked up from germline, CDR1 is ENHRY and CDR2 is SYGVKD. Trimming removed 3 bases from V and 4 bases from J; junction bases left unmatched: 2. The CDR3 is made up of 14 amino acids.

As to this clone: One end of the junction fails to match germline, which may point to a read error. The V and J genes are TRBV2 and TRBJ2-7; 16 bases map to TRBD2. Germline CDR1 reads SNHLY; CDR2 reads FYNNEI. This CDR3 contains 14 residues. CDR3 bases: TGTGCCAGCAGGGAAGGGACTAGCGGGGGGGCCGTGATATTC. It is translated as CASREGTSGGAVIF.

The CDR3 sequence: CAWSRDSYGYTF. The CDR3 DNA follows: TGTGCCTGGAGTCGGGACAGCTATGGCTACACCTTC. V is TRBV30 and J is TRBJ1-2; 7 nucleotides line up with TRBD1. The ends lost 2 bases at V and 4 bases at J; junction bases unmatched: 1. The CDR3 is made up of 12 amino acids. The V gene's germline CDR1 is GTSNPN and CDR2 SVGIG (reference sequence).

The V gene is TRBV28, the J gene TRBJ1-2; D ambiguous. There are 13 residues in the CDR3. Germline V lookup: CDR1 MDHEN, CDR2 SYDVKM. V was shortened by 3 bases and J by 2 bases, with 7 bases between the two germline ends. CDR3 DNA: TGTGCCAGCAGTTTCCACAGAAACTATGGCTACACCTTC. It translates to CASSFHRNYGYTF.

This clone was seen just once. V and J are TRBV21-1 and TRBJ1-3; TRBD1, the D gene given by the table, was not confirmed from the DNA. TRBV21-1 is tagged as a pseudogene. The CDR3 spans 15 residues. CDR3 nucleotides: TGTGCCAGCAGCAAACTGGACAGGCCCCGAAACACCATATATTTT. Encoded protein: CASSKLDRPRNTIYF.